This T cell receptor beta chain emerged from a study of OX40 agonist ivuxolimab in advanced cancers. This clone was recorded once. This table comes from immunoSEQ multiplex PCR, and its TCRdb copy is limited to in-frame clones, with some not included. The sample lists 70,000 to 95,000 clones; under 85% were seen once. Individuals having autoimmune disease history or systemic immunosuppression were not enrolled. This sample comprised CD4+ or CD8+ T cells sorted from blood, obtained in a trial of the OX40 agonist ivuxolimab. The TCR was taken from an adult with an advanced solid tumor such as melanoma, head and neck, liver or kidney cancer.

The CDR3 region has the DNA TGTGCCAGCAGCTCGGGGACAGGGAGCACAGATACGCAGTATTTT. Translation: CASSSGTGSTDTQYF. V is TRBV5-6 and J is TRBJ2-3; TRBD1 matches 9 bases. Trimming removed 3 bases from V and 0 bases from J; junction bases left unmatched: 2. The CDR3 spans 15 residues. Germline values: CDR1 SGHDT, CDR2 YYEEEE.